The rows below give T cell receptor beta chains drawn from one sample of a study of blood T cell repertoires in COVID-19. The method was immunoSEQ multiplex PCR; TCRdb's version includes in-frame clones alone and lacks a portion of them. The table includes about 400,000 clones, around 86% detected once. Sequenced: peripheral blood. The origin of the receptors is a woman aged 25 to 45 with active or convalescent COVID-19. CDR3s include the opening cysteine and the closing phenylalanine or tryptophan. The order of the fields is V gene, D gene, J gene, clone size, CDR3 protein, CDR3 DNA. A D gene is named only where the DNA matches it firmly. Clone size appears in some rows only: once, few, many, or a class for an expanded clone.

v_call: TRBV29-1
d_call: TRBD1
j_call: TRBJ2-7
clone_size: .
cdr3_aa: CSVELGGRTHEQYF
cdr3_nt: TGCAGCGTTGAGTTAGGGGGCAGAACCCACGAGCAGTACTTC

v_call: TRBV2
d_call: TRBD1
j_call: TRBJ1-1
clone_size: .
cdr3_aa: CASRTGDTMNTEAFF
cdr3_nt: TGTGCCAGCAGGACAGGGGACACCATGAACACTGAAGCTTTCTTT

v_call: TRBV6-1
d_call: .
j_call: TRBJ2-7
clone_size: .
cdr3_aa: CASSEWRGTNEQYF
cdr3_nt: TGTGCCAGCAGTGAATGGAGGGGTACCAACGAGCAGTACTTC

v_call: TRBV2
d_call: .
j_call: TRBJ1-5
clone_size: .
cdr3_aa: CASSALTGGGNQPQHF
cdr3_nt: TGTGCCAGCAGTGCGCTAACGGGGGGGGGCAATCAGCCCCAGCATTTT

v_call: TRBV7-2
d_call: TRBD2
j_call: TRBJ2-2
clone_size: .
cdr3_aa: CASSLAGGLNTGELFF
cdr3_nt: TGTGCCAGCAGCCTAGCGGGAGGGTTGAACACCGGGGAGCTGTTTTTT

v_call: TRBV19
d_call: TRBD1
j_call: TRBJ1-1
clone_size: few
cdr3_aa: CASSIVGRGRILDTEAFF
cdr3_nt: TGTGCCAGTAGTATAGTTGGCAGGGGGCGAATATTGGACACTGAAGCTTTCTTT

v_call: TRBV24-1
d_call: TRBD2
j_call: TRBJ2-5
clone_size: .
cdr3_aa: CATSIAGGETQYF
cdr3_nt: TGTGCCACCAGTATAGCGGGAGGAGAGACCCAGTACTTC

v_call: TRBV6-5
d_call: .
j_call: TRBJ2-7
clone_size: .
cdr3_aa: CASGQSHSYEQYF
cdr3_nt: TGTGCCAGCGGACAGTCTCACTCCTACGAGCAGTACTTC

v_call: TRBV27
d_call: .
j_call: TRBJ1-5
clone_size: .
cdr3_aa: CASREGGFSNQPQHF
cdr3_nt: TGTGCCAGCCGAGAGGGGGGGTTCAGCAATCAGCCCCAGCATTTT

v_call: TRBV3-1/TRBV3-2
d_call: .
j_call: TRBJ1-1
clone_size: .
cdr3_aa: CASSQGVPGMNTEAFF
cdr3_nt: TGTGCCAGCAGCCAAGGGGTTCCAGGGATGAACACTGAAGCTTTCTTT

v_call: TRBV5-1
d_call: .
j_call: TRBJ1-3
clone_size: .
cdr3_aa: CASSPGHSGNTIYF
cdr3_nt: TGCGCCAGCAGTCCAGGGCACTCTGGAAACACCATATATTTT

v_call: TRBV6-6
d_call: TRBD1
j_call: TRBJ1-1
clone_size: .
cdr3_aa: CASTIQGTVPEAFF
cdr3_nt: TGTGCCAGCACCATACAAGGGACAGTCCCTGAAGCTTTCTTT

v_call: TRBV7-2
d_call: TRBD2
j_call: TRBJ2-1
clone_size: .
cdr3_aa: CASRPGGGSYNEQFF
cdr3_nt: TGTGCCAGCAGACCGGGAGGGGGCTCCTACAATGAGCAGTTCTTC

v_call: TRBV30
d_call: .
j_call: TRBJ1-2
clone_size: .
cdr3_aa: CAWSVQSGWSDGYTF
cdr3_nt: TGTGCCTGGAGTGTACAGAGTGGGTGGTCGGATGGCTACACCTTC

v_call: TRBV11-2
d_call: TRBD2
j_call: TRBJ2-3
clone_size: .
cdr3_aa: CASSARLASLTDTQYF
cdr3_nt: TGTGCCAGCAGCGCGCGACTAGCGAGCCTCACAGATACGCAGTATTTT

v_call: TRBV7-2
d_call: .
j_call: TRBJ1-5
clone_size: .
cdr3_aa: CASSAYRDQPQHF
cdr3_nt: TGTGCCAGCAGCGCGTACAGGGATCAGCCCCAGCATTTT

v_call: TRBV6-5
d_call: TRBD2
j_call: TRBJ2-1
clone_size: .
cdr3_aa: CASRRTSGRYNEQFF
cdr3_nt: TGTGCCAGCAGACGGACTAGCGGGAGATACAATGAGCAGTTCTTC

v_call: TRBV5-1
d_call: TRBD1
j_call: TRBJ2-1
clone_size: .
cdr3_aa: CASSSGGQQASYNEQFF
cdr3_nt: TGCGCCAGCAGTTCTGGGGGACAGCAAGCCTCCTACAATGAGCAGTTCTTC